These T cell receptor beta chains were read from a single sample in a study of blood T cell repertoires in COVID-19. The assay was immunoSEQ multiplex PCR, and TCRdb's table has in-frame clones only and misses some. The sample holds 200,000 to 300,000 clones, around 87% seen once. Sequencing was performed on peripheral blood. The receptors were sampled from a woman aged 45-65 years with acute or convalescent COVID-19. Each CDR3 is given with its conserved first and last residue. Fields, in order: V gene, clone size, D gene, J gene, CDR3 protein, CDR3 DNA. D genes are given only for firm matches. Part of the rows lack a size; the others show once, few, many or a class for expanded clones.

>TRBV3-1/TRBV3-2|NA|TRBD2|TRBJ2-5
CASKPSGRWQETQYF
TGTGCCAGCAAACCTAGCGGGAGATGGCAAGAGACCCAGTACTTC
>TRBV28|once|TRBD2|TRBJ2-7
CASSLGGLAGAKEQYF
TGTGCCAGCAGTTTAGGCGGACTAGCGGGAGCAAAAGAGCAGTACTTC
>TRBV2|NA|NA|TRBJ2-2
CASSELERFMGELFF
TGTGCCAGCAGTGAACTAGAGCGCTTTATGGGGGAGCTGTTTTTT
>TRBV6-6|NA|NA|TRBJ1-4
CASQIARGDDEKLFF
TGTGCCAGCCAAATAGCTCGGGGGGATGATGAAAAACTGTTTTTT
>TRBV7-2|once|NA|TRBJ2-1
CASSSSPLGGRSSYNEQFF
TGTGCCAGCAGCTCCTCCCCTCTTGGGGGCAGGAGCTCCTACAATGAGCAGTTCTTC
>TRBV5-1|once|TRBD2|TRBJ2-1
CASRGTSSAYEQFF
TGCGCCAGCCGGGGGACTAGCTCGGCCTATGAGCAGTTCTTC
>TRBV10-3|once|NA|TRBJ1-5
CAISDDSYQPQHF
TGTGCCATCAGTGACGACAGCTATCAGCCCCAGCATTTT
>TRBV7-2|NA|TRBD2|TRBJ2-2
CASSFSGRAPGELFF
TGTGCCAGCAGCTTTAGCGGGAGGGCCCCCGGGGAGCTGTTTTTT
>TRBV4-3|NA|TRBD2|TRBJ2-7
CASSQGTSLSSYEQYF
TGCGCCAGCAGCCAAGGGACTAGCTTAAGCTCCTACGAGCAGTACTTC
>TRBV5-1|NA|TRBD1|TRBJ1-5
CASSLEGGRSNQPQHF
TGCGCCAGCAGCTTGGAAGGGGGCAGGAGCAATCAGCCCCAGCATTTT
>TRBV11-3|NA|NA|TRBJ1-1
CASSYNRADVNTEAFF
TGTGCCAGCAGCTATAACAGGGCAGACGTGAACACTGAAGCTTTCTTT
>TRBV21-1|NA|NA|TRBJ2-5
CASSKYRGTGLAVQETQYF
TGTGCCAGCAGCAAATATAGGGGGACGGGACTAGCGGTTCAAGAGACCCAGTACTTC
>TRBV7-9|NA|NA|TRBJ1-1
CASSRDRLITEAFF
TGTGCCAGCAGCCGCGACAGATTGATCACTGAAGCTTTCTTT
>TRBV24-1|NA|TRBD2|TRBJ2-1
CATSDPGLADYNEQFF
TGTGCCACCAGTGACCCAGGGCTAGCGGACTACAATGAGCAGTTCTTC
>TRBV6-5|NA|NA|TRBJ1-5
CASTPAVWGNQPQHF
TGTGCCAGCACCCCCGCGGTATGGGGCAATCAGCCCCAGCATTTT
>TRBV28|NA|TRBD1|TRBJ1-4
CASSPIDSRGRGVEKLFF
TGTGCCAGCAGTCCTATTGACTCCAGGGGGCGCGGTGTTGAAAAACTGTTTTTT
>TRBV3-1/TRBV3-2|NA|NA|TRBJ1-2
CASRTGSRMGGYTF
TGTGCCAGCAGGACAGGATCCAGGATGGGTGGCTACACCTTC
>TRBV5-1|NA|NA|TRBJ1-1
CASSLVVGLNTEAFF
TGCGCCAGCAGCTTGGTTGTCGGGTTGAACACTGAAGCTTTCTTT
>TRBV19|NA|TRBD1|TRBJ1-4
CASRNRGRSNEKLFF
TGTGCCAGTAGGAACAGGGGGCGTAGTAATGAAAAACTGTTTTTT
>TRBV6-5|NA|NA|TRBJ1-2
CASSSYRENYGYTF
TGTGCCAGCAGTTCTTACAGGGAAAACTATGGCTACACCTTC
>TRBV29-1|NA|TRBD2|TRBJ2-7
CSVAGTSGRLPYEQYF
TGCAGCGTTGCCGGGACTAGCGGGAGGCTCCCCTACGAGCAGTACTTC
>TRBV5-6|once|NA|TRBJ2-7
CASSFFDRSSGNEQYF
TGTGCCAGCAGTTTTTTTGACAGGTCTTCTGGGAACGAGCAGTACTTC
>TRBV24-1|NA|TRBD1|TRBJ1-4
CATSDGTGTTNEKLFF
TGTGCCACCAGTGACGGGACAGGGACGACTAATGAAAAACTGTTTTTT
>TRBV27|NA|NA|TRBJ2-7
CASSLYNRWYF
TGTGCCAGCAGTTTATATAACAGGTGGTACTTC
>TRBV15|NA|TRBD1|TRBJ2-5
CATSRPGQGETQYF
TGTGCCACCAGCAGGCCGGGACAGGGTGAGACCCAGTACTTC
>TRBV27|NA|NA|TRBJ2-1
CASSLEEVSYNEQFF
TGTGCCAGCAGTTTGGAGGAGGTCTCCTACAATGAGCAGTTCTTC
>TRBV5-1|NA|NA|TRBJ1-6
CASSWARRSDSPLHF
TGCGCCAGCAGCTGGGCCAGGAGGTCGGATTCACCCCTCCACTTT
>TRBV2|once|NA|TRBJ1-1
CASGGGQGTEAFF
TGTGCCAGCGGGGGCGGGCAGGGGACTGAAGCTTTCTTT
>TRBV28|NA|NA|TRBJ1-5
CASSFLPHYQPQHF
TGTGCCAGCAGTTTTTTGCCCCACTATCAGCCCCAGCATTTT
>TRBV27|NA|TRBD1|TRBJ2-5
CASSQGQGFEETQYF
TGTGCCAGCAGTCAGGGACAGGGGTTTGAGGAGACCCAGTACTTC
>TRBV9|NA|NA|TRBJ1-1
CASSVILNTEAFF
TGTGCCAGCAGCGTTATCCTGAACACTGAAGCTTTCTTT
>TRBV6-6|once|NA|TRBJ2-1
CASRAQGRNEQFF
TGTGCCAGCAGGGCACAGGGGAGGAATGAGCAGTTCTTC
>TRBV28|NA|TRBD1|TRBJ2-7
CAAQDRSYEQYF
TGTGCCGCCCAGGACAGGAGCTACGAGCAGTACTTC
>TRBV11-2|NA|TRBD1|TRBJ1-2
CASSLTGGYGYTF
TGTGCCAGCAGCCTGACAGGGGGGTATGGCTACACCTTC
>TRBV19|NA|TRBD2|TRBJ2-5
CASSIGGRLETQYF
TGTGCCAGTAGTATAGGCGGGAGGCTGGAGACCCAGTACTTC
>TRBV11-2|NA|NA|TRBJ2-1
CASSRRLDYSYNEQFF
TGTGCCAGCAGCCGGCGACTGGACTATTCCTACAATGAGCAGTTCTTC
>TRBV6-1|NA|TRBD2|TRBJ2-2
CASSGQAGAYTGELFF
TGTGCCAGCAGTGGCCAAGCGGGAGCGTACACCGGGGAGCTGTTTTTT
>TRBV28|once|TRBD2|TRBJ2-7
CASSLGSAGVYEQYF
TGTGCCAGCAGTTTAGGGTCGGCGGGAGTGTACGAGCAGTACTTC
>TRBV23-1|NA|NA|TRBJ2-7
CASSRQRRVCEQYF
TGCGCCAGCAGTCGCCAACGCAGGGTCTGCGAGCAGTACTTC